Each of the 2 T cell receptor beta chains below was sequenced from the same sample in a study of T cell repertoires in cytomegalovirus infection. Antigen specificity for these receptors is unknown. From the reads, TCRdb called clonotypes with MiXCR, one entry per CDR3 protein. The table lists about 900,000 distinct CDR3 sequences, approximately 31% of them singletons. Sequencing was performed on cultured CD8+ T cells from PBMCs, taken from culture after CMV antigen stimulation. The receptors here all came from a human donor in good health (CMV status not recorded). Some clones in this sample may be carry-over from other donors' samples.

The V gene is TRBV10-1, the J gene TRBJ1-1, with a weak D call TRBD1 (6 bases). CDR3 length: 16 residues. Germline V gene sequence: CDR1 WNHNN, CDR2 SYGVQD (reference sequence). The V end lost 0 bases, the J end lost 1 base, and 12 bases lay between the germline ends. The CDR3: CASSESSGAENTEAFF. In DNA form, the CDR3 reads TGCGCCAGCAGTGAGTCCTCGGGGGCCGAGAACACTGAAGCTTTCTTT.

This clonotype came up a few times. The J gene is TRBJ2-7, the V gene TRBV20-1, with 10 bases that match TRBD1. The germline V gene has CDR1 DFQATT and CDR2 SNEGSKA (reference sequence). The CDR3 totals 14 residues. J lost 2 bases, V lost 0 bases, and 1 base had no gene match. The CDR3 DNA reads as TGCAGTGCTAGAGACGGGACAGGGGCCTACGAGCAGTACTTC. Translated: CSARDGTGAYEQYF.